The subject of this entry is one TCR beta chain. The data belong to a study of blood T cell repertoires in COVID-19. Study-level information: Donors in the United States, Italy and Spain gave samples during acute or convalescent COVID-19.

Germline V CDR1 and CDR2: PRHDT, FYEKMQ (reference sequence). Trimming at V came to 4 bases and at J to 6 bases, leaving 10 bases not matched to a gene. The CDR3 contains 16 residues. Assignments of participants to cohorts depended upon their own reported clinical history. The authors' processing: Amplification of reference gene primers was used by the study to estimate nucleated cell counts. Clones were sequenced by immunoSEQ multiplex PCR, and TCRdb holds only the in-frame ones, with some missing. The V and J calls and clone size come from that table; D and trimming were worked out from the DNA. The sample consists of about 200,000 clones, 86% of them appearing once.

The TCR sequence derives from a man aged 35-49 years with acute COVID-19. The chain is built from TRBV13 and TRBJ2-2, with 8 bases lining up with TRBD2. The specimen was PBMCs or T cells enriched from blood (not recorded which). Here the CDR3 reads CASSSRLASLPGELFF. DNA for the CDR3: TGTGCCAGCAGCTCTCGACTAGCGTCCCTCCCCGGGGAGCTGTTTTTT.